This passage covers 11 T cell receptor beta chains from one sample sequenced in a study of beta chain features in type 1 diabetes. Every bit of the isolated RNA underwent reverse transcription, so sequencing read expressed TCRB transcripts. Sequencing was performed with immunoSEQ multiplex PCR; in TCRdb, only in-frame clones are kept and a portion is missing. The repertoire holds 130,000 or so clones, nearly 9.5% seen once, with about 0.68% in the top ten. Source material: central memory CD4+ T cells from blood. Receptors were obtained from a man aged 18 to 29 in good health.

This clone showed up just a few times. J is TRBJ1-5 and V is TRBV7-6; D gene ambiguous. The CDR3 loop spans 15 amino acids. V was clipped by 2 bases and J by 5 bases, with 13 bases between them. The V gene's germline CDR1 is SGHVS and CDR2 FNYEAQ. This CDR3 reads CASSLSDYMDQPQHF. The DNA for the CDR3 is TGTGCCAGCAGCTTATCAGACTACATGGATCAGCCCCAGCATTTT.

The rearrangement uses TRBV7-9 and TRBJ2-7, with a possible D match to TRBD1 (5 bases). V lost 0 bases and J 2 bases, leaving 14 bases between the germline ends. The CDR3 is 16 amino acids. Germline assignment: CDR1 SEHNR and CDR2 FQNEAQ (reference sequence). The CDR3 region is CASSLAIRGDPYEQYF. The CDR3 nucleotides read TGTGCCAGCAGCTTAGCGATAAGGGGTGACCCCTACGAGCAGTACTTC.

This chain links TRBV5-1 with TRBJ1-1, with 7 bases matching TRBD1. The V gene's germline CDR1 is SGHRS and CDR2 YFSETQ. The CDR3 sequence is 15 residues long. The V gene end was trimmed by 2 bases and the J gene end by 1 base; junction bases not matched to a gene: 5. The CDR3 sequence is CASSFLRTGNTEAFF. The CDR3 DNA follows: TGCGCCAGCAGCTTTCTTAGGACAGGGAACACTGAAGCTTTCTTT.

This clone was observed a few times. This sequence joins TRBV4-3 and TRBJ2-1; D ambiguous. The CDR3 has 15 residues. Trimming pared 0 bases from V and 4 bases from J, leaving 10 bases between. Germline CDR1 is LGHNA and CDR2 is YSLEER. The CDR3: CASSQEHTKYNEQFF. In nucleotides, the CDR3 is TGCGCCAGCAGCCAAGAACACACCAAATACAATGAGCAGTTCTTC.

This clone was observed a handful of times. V usage is TRBV10-2 and J usage is TRBJ1-2, with 8 bases that match TRBD1. The CDR3 loop spans 14 amino acids. The germline CDR1 and CDR2 sequences are WSHSY and SAAADI. V lost 5 bases, J lost 7 bases, and 9 bases stayed unmatched. The CDR3 loop reads CASSIEGQASGYTF. In DNA form, the CDR3 reads TGCGCCAGCAGTATCGAGGGACAGGCCTCTGGCTACACCTTC.

This clone showed up just a few times. J is TRBJ2-1 and V is TRBV5-4, with D unresolved. The CDR3 is 12 residues long. V was trimmed by 1 base and J by 7 bases, leaving 6 bases between them. Germline lookup yields CDR1 SGHNT and CDR2 YYREEE (reference sequence). The CDR3 loop is CASSLRSNEQFF. CDR3 bases: TGTGCCAGCAGCTTGCGGTCGAATGAGCAGTTCTTC.

In this sample, this clone turned up a few times. The rearrangement uses TRBV2 and TRBJ1-2; no clear D gene. The CDR3 runs 12 residues. Trimming left V 7 bases short and J 2 bases short, with 8 bases between. Germline CDR1 and CDR2: SNHLY and FYNNEI. In DNA form, the CDR3 reads TGTGCCAGCATTGGCAGGAACTATGGCTACACCTTC. It yields the protein CASIGRNYGYTF.

This chain connects TRBV5-1 to TRBJ2-5, with a tentative D call TRBD2 (5 bases). The CDR3 runs to 12 residues. The germline CDR1 and CDR2 sequences are SGHRS and YFSETQ. Trimming pared 5 bases from V and 2 bases from J, leaving 7 bases between. CDR3: CASSSGQETQYF. CDR3 nucleotides: TGCGCCAGCAGTTCGGGACAAGAGACCCAGTACTTC.

The chain is built from TRBV27 and TRBJ2-7; 9 bases are a match to TRBD1. Germline V CDR1 and CDR2: MNHEY, SMNVEV (reference sequence). Trimming cost V 3 bases and J 0 bases; bases outside gene matches: 3. The CDR3 totals 15 residues. CDR3 region: CASSFATGGSYEQYF. DNA for the CDR3: TGTGCCAGCAGTTTCGCGACAGGGGGCTCCTACGAGCAGTACTTC.

This clone has just a few counts. The chain recombines TRBV30 with TRBJ2-5, with 11 bases fitting TRBD2. Germline V gene data show CDR1 as GTSNPN and CDR2 as SVGIG (reference sequence). V lost 3 bases to trimming and J lost 2 bases; unmatched junction nucleotides: 2. CDR3 length: 14 residues. Here the CDR3 DNA reads TGTGCCTGGAGGATAGCGGGGGGGCAAGAGACCCAGTACTTC. Its protein product is CAWRIAGGQETQYF.

There are a few counts of this clone. The V and J genes are TRBV5-1 and TRBJ2-3, with TRBD2 matching over 13 bases. Germline values: CDR1 SGHRS, CDR2 YFSETQ. V gave up 0 bases and J gave up 4 bases; unmatched junction bases: 20. The length of the CDR3 is 22 residues. The DNA for the CDR3 is TGCGCCAGCAGCTTGGCGCCCTCCTGGCCGGGACTAGCGGGGCTGGAGGCAGATACGCAGTATTTT. It yields the protein CASSLAPSWPGLAGLEADTQYF.